This T cell receptor beta chain was sequenced for a study of OX40 agonist ivuxolimab in advanced cancers. Whole-study results and caveats: Several nonresponders also turned out to have low normalized T-cell clonal expansion. Specificity for antigen went undetermined in the expanded peripheral T cells. Individuals who were partial responders at 0.1-3.0 mg/kg had clonal expansion that ranked among the lowest.

About this clone itself: The antigen remains undetermined.

This CDR3 contains 14 residues. CDR1 SGHRS and CDR2 YFSETQ come from the germline V gene. Losses at the gene ends were 4 bases for V and 4 bases for J; bases not matched to a gene: 4. Libraries were prepared by immunoSEQ multiplex PCR; TCRdb keeps only in-frame clonotypes and omits some of them. The sample lists more than 55,000 clones, 89% seen once, with roughly 11% in the top ten. Here the sequenced sample was CD4+ or CD8+ T cells sorted from blood, taken in a trial of the OX40 agonist ivuxolimab. The chain combines TRBV5-1 with TRBJ2-7, with 11 bases aligning to TRBD2. The TCR sequence derives from an adult with an advanced solid tumor such as melanoma, head and neck, liver or kidney cancer. CDR3 sequence (DNA): TGCGCCAGCAGCCGTAGCGGGGGGGATTACGAGCAGTACTTC. Translating gives CASSRSGGDYEQYF.